The 23 T cell receptor beta chains given below trace back to one sample, sequenced in a study of CD8 T cells in Susac syndrome. Random hexamers served to reverse transcribe roughly 0.5 to 1 ug RNA. TCRdb re-called the immunoSEQ multiplex PCR reads with MiXCR, one entry per CDR3 protein. The sample has some 170,000 distinct CDR3 sequences, roughly 94% seen once. The material sequenced was CD4+ T cells from PBMCs. These receptors all stem from a human donor with Susac syndrome.

This clonotype was counted a few times. The V call is TRBV7-3, the J call TRBJ1-2; no firm D call. The V end was cut by 5 bases, the J end by 3 bases, with 10 bases between. There are 13 residues in the CDR3. Germline V lookup: CDR1 SGHTA, CDR2 FQGTGA. The chain's CDR3 is CASSLHKDYGYTF. The DNA for the CDR3 is TGTGCCAGCAGCCTCCACAAGGACTATGGCTACACCTTC.

The count of this clonotype is one. The chain links TRBV7-9 to TRBJ1-2, with 10 bases matching TRBD1. The CDR3 loop spans 17 amino acids. Germline values: CDR1 SEHNR, CDR2 FQNEAQ (reference sequence). V was pared by 5 bases and J by 4 bases, with 13 bases of the junction left unmatched. The CDR3 DNA reads TGTGCCAGCAGCGGGACCGGGACAGGGGACCCTAGCTATGGCTACACCTTC. Translating it yields CASSGTGTGDPSYGYTF. Full variable domain (missing parts from reference TRBV7-9 and TRBJ1-2): DTGVSQNPRHKITKRGQNVTFRCDPISEHNRLYWYRQTLGQGPEFLTYFQNEAQLEKSRLLSDRFSAERPKGSFSTLEIQRTEQGDSAMYLCASSGTGTGDPSYGYTFGSGTRLTVV.

The chain uses TRBV30 and TRBJ2-1, with 7 bases aligning to TRBD1. The V gene's germline CDR1 is GTSNPN and CDR2 SVGIG (reference sequence). The CDR3 sequence is 15 residues long. J gave up 8 bases and V 1 base, and 11 bases lay outside the gene matches. The CDR3 spells CAWSGGQLDSDEQFF. The CDR3 nucleotides read TGTGCCTGGAGTGGGGGACAGCTCGATTCAGATGAGCAGTTCTTC.

Here the CDR3 reads CSVAGLEGRGETQYF. The CDR3 coding sequence is TGCAGCGTTGCGGGGTTGGAGGGGAGGGGGGAGACCCAGTACTTC. J is TRBJ2-5 and V is TRBV29-1; a weak D match, TRBD2 (7 bases). Trimming took 4 bases from V and 5 from J, leaving 20 bases between them. The CDR3 has 15 amino acids. The V gene's germline CDR1 is SQVTM and CDR2 ANQGSEA.

The chain carries TRBV5-6 and TRBJ2-2, with a tentative D call TRBD1 (6 bases). Deletions cut 0 bases from V and 1 base from J, with 10 bases between. This CDR3 is built from 16 residues. Germline lookup yields CDR1 SGHDT and CDR2 YYEEEE. CDR3 DNA: TGTGCCAGCAGCTTGGTAGGACAGCTGAACACCGGGGAGCTGTTTTTT. This codes for CASSLVGQLNTGELFF.

The genes are TRBV6-6 and TRBJ2-1, with D unclear. This CDR3 comprises 13 residues. Between the trimmed V and J ends, which lost 6 bases and 9 bases, there was a span of 15 bases. Germline V CDR1 and CDR2: MNHNY, SVGAGI (reference sequence). The CDR3 nucleotides read TGTGCCAGCAGGGCCGTTGGGGTTGGTGAGCAGTTCTTC. As protein: CASRAVGVGEQFF.

V and J are TRBV28 and TRBJ2-7; the D gene is possibly TRBD1 (8 bases). From germline, CDR1 is MDHEN and CDR2 SYDVKM. The CDR3 extends over 15 amino acids. V lost 6 bases and J lost 5, with 20 bases in between. This CDR3 is CASRKGGDRFHEQYF. The CDR3 coding sequence is TGTGCCAGCAGAAAAGGGGGGGACAGGTTCCACGAGCAGTACTTC.

The chain links TRBV10-3 to TRBJ2-3, with D maybe TRBD2 (5 bases). Germline values: CDR1 ENHRY, CDR2 SYGVKD. CDR3 length: 13 residues. V lost 7 bases to trimming and J lost 1 base, with 9 bases between them. CDR3 nucleotides: TGTGCCATCAACGACGGGGGCACAGATACGCAGTATTTT. It encodes CAINDGGTDTQYF.

The chain carries TRBV20-1 and TRBJ2-7, with 7 bases aligning to TRBD2. Germline CDR1 is DFQATT and CDR2 is SNEGSKA (reference sequence). V shed 3 bases, J shed 8 bases, and the junction held 7 bases outside the gene matches. The CDR3 is 12 amino acids. CDR3 residues: CSASPTSDKQYF. The CDR3 nucleotides read TGCAGTGCTAGCCCTACTAGCGACAAGCAGTACTTC.

This rearrangement joins TRBV20-1 to TRBJ1-2, with D unresolved. The CDR3 totals 14 residues. Germline CDR1 and CDR2: DFQATT and SNEGSKA (reference sequence). V dropped 5 bases and J dropped 1 base, with 14 bases sitting between them. The CDR3 sequence: CSAHRPQFNYGYTF. CDR3 coding DNA: TGCAGTGCTCACCGCCCGCAGTTTAACTATGGCTACACCTTC.

This chain connects TRBV3-1 to TRBJ2-1; D not certain. The CDR3 spans 13 residues. V was shortened by 2 bases and J by 6 bases, with 8 bases between the two germline ends. Germline assignment: CDR1 LGHDT and CDR2 YNNKEL (reference sequence). The CDR3 reads CASSQSLPNEQFF. The CDR3 nucleotides read TGTGCCAGCAGCCAAAGTCTACCCAATGAGCAGTTCTTC.

The chain is built from TRBV30 and TRBJ1-2, with a possible D match to TRBD1 (6 bases). From germline, CDR1 is GTSNPN and CDR2 SVGIG (reference sequence). V dropped 3 bases and J dropped 4 bases, with 12 bases sitting between them. This CDR3 spans 13 amino acids. CDR3 sequence: CAWSRGDTYGYTF. The CDR3 DNA reads TGTGCCTGGAGCAGGGGTGACACCTATGGCTACACCTTC.

The J gene is TRBJ2-1, the V gene TRBV5-6, with 8 bases fitting TRBD1. V was pared by 1 base and J by 4 bases, with 1 base of the junction left unmatched. CDR3 length equals 14 residues. Germline V lookup: CDR1 SGHDT, CDR2 YYEEEE. Here the CDR3 DNA reads TGTGCCAGCAGCTTGAGGACAGGGTACAATGAGCAGTTCTTC. Protein sequence: CASSLRTGYNEQFF.

This clonotype came up once. The gene calls are TRBV20-1 and TRBJ2-3, with D possibly matching TRBD2 (5 bases). Trimming cost V 6 bases and J 2 bases, with 9 bases left between them. From germline, CDR1 is DFQATT and CDR2 SNEGSKA (reference sequence). The length of the CDR3 is 12 residues. The CDR3 sequence: CSAREPTDTQYF. As DNA, the CDR3 is TGCAGTGCGAGGGAGCCCACAGATACGCAGTATTTT.

The DNA for the CDR3 is TGCAGTGCTAGAGGTCGCGGGAGGGCCAAAAATGAGCAGTTCTTC. Translating gives CSARGRGRAKNEQFF. The rearrangement links TRBV20-1 to TRBJ2-1, with 9 bases that match TRBD2. CDR1 and CDR2 from the germline V gene are DFQATT and SNEGSKA (reference sequence). V was pared by 1 base and J by 7 bases, with 8 bases of the junction left unmatched. CDR3 length: 15 residues.

The chain uses TRBV20-1 and TRBJ2-7; no reliable D call. Per germline, CDR1 DFQATT and CDR2 SNEGSKA (reference sequence). Trimming left V 6 bases short and J 0 bases short, with 15 bases between. This CDR3 comprises 14 residues. CDR3: CSAPAETSSYEQYF. The CDR3 DNA is TGCAGTGCCCCTGCGGAGACGAGCTCCTACGAGCAGTACTTC.

In DNA form, the CDR3 reads TGTGCCAGCAGCTTAGAGTCTTCGGGGTTTCAGCCCCAGCATTTT. Its protein product is CASSLESSGFQPQHF. This chain links TRBV7-2 with TRBJ1-5, with unresolved D. Germline V gene data show CDR1 as SGHTA and CDR2 as FQGNSA. The V end lost 1 base, the J end lost 6 bases, and 13 bases lay between the germline ends. This CDR3 comprises 15 residues. The entire variable domain, with the rest obtained from reference TRBV7-2 and TRBJ1-5, is as follows: GAGVSQSPSNKVTEKGKDVELRCDPISGHTALYWYRQSLGQGLEFLIYFQGNSAPDKSGLPSDRFSAERTGGSVSTLTIQRTQQEDSAVYLCASSLESSGFQPQHFGDGTRLSIL.

This chain connects TRBV30 to TRBJ1-6; 10 nucleotides line up with TRBD1. Looked up from germline, CDR1 is GTSNPN and CDR2 is SVGIG (reference sequence). The CDR3 has 14 residues. With V trimmed by 5 bases and J by 4 bases, 2 bases remained unmatched. Here the CDR3 reads CAWGTGAYNSPLHF. The CDR3, as DNA: TGTGCCTGGGGGACAGGGGCGTATAATTCACCCCTCCACTTT.

The chain employs TRBV4-2 and TRBJ2-7; perhaps D is TRBD1 or TRBD2 (5 bases each). V was shortened by 0 bases and J by 0 bases, with 9 bases between the two germline ends. The CDR3 consists of 15 residues. Germline CDR1 is LGHNA and CDR2 is YNFKEQ. The DNA of the CDR3 is TGTGCCAGCAGCCAAGAGAGGGGACGCTCCTACGAGCAGTACTTC. It translates to CASSQERGRSYEQYF.

This chain joins TRBV6-5 and TRBJ2-7, with TRBD2 matching 7 bases. The CDR3 loop spans 16 amino acids. V was clipped by 4 bases and J by 0 bases; unmatched bases: 9. Germline assignment: CDR1 MNHEY and CDR2 SVGAGI. CDR3 sequence reads: CASSWSSGSSSYEQYF. The CDR3 region has the DNA TGTGCCAGCAGTTGGAGTAGCGGGTCCAGCTCCTACGAGCAGTACTTC.

This rearrangement joins TRBV20-1 to TRBJ2-5, with 9 bases fitting TRBD1. CDR1 DFQATT and CDR2 SNEGSKA come from the germline V gene (reference sequence). The CDR3 runs 15 residues. V gave up 3 bases and J gave up 1 base; unmatched junction bases: 6. CDR3 residues: CSARVPGQGQETQYF. The CDR3 bases are TGCAGTGCTAGGGTTCCGGGACAGGGCCAAGAGACCCAGTACTTC.

The chain carries TRBV30 and TRBJ1-5; D call uncertain. The CDR3 length is 15 residues. The germline V gene encodes CDR1 GTSNPN and CDR2 SVGIG (reference sequence). The V end was cut by 0 bases, the J end by 1 base, with 10 bases between. The CDR3 coding sequence is TGTGCCTGGAGTGTGTGGCGGGGAAGCAATCAGCCCCAGCATTTT. It encodes CAWSVWRGSNQPQHF.

V gene TRBV14 combines with J gene TRBJ2-7, with 8 bases identical to TRBD2. V shed 1 base and J 5 bases; nucleotides not matched to a gene: 4. This CDR3 has 14 residues. Per the germline V gene, CDR1 is SGHDN and CDR2 is FVKESK. The CDR3 nucleotides read TGTGCCAGCAGCCAAGGGAGCGGGAGCAACGAGCAGTACTTC. Its translation: CASSQGSGSNEQYF.